This T cell receptor (beta chain) was documented in a study of OX40 agonist ivuxolimab in advanced cancers. Study information: An anti-OX40 (CD134) antibody with agonistic activity, ivuxolimab, was administered to patients. At doses from 0.01 to 10 mg/kg, patients were given intravenous ivuxolimab every 2 weeks.

V lost 9 bases and J lost 5, with 17 bases in between. This CDR3 is 13 amino acids long. Germline V gene lookup returns CDR1 SGHRS and CDR2 YFSETQ. Profiled with immunoSEQ multiplex PCR; TCRdb holds only in-frame clones, not every one. The sample yields roughly 50,000 clones, 80% to 90% seen once. Study conclusions and caveats: In the 0.1 to 3.0 mg/kg range, CD4+ and CD8+ blood T cells had expanded clonally by week 6.

This clone was seen more than once but under ten times. Its cognate antigen is unknown. The TCR originated in an adult with an advanced solid tumor such as melanoma, head and neck, liver or kidney cancer. This specimen was CD4+ or CD8+ T cells sorted from blood, taken in a trial of the OX40 agonist ivuxolimab. The gene calls are TRBV5-1 and TRBJ1-2; no definite D call. The CDR3 protein is CATSGDGGYGYTF. CDR3 sequence (DNA): TGCGCCACCTCGGGAGATGGAGGATATGGCTACACCTTC.